The 31 T cell receptor beta chains presented below share a single source sample, sequenced in a study of OX40 agonist ivuxolimab in advanced cancers. This table comes from immunoSEQ multiplex PCR, and its TCRdb copy is limited to in-frame clones, with some not included. The table lists about 80,000 clones, about nine tenths of them singletons. Specimen: CD4+ or CD8+ T cells sorted from blood, collected in a trial of the OX40 agonist ivuxolimab. The receptors originated from an adult with an advanced solid tumor such as melanoma, head and neck, liver or kidney cancer.

This clone has only one observation. The sample holds other DNA sequences that translate to the same CDR3. This chain connects TRBV19 to TRBJ2-3, with D hard to call. Per the germline V gene, CDR1 is LNHDA and CDR2 is SQIVND (reference sequence). CDR3 size: 13 residues. V was pared by 1 base and J by 2 bases, with 4 bases between. CDR3 DNA: TGTGCCAGTAGTATAGTAGTCACAGATACGCAGTATTTT. It yields the protein CASSIVVTDTQYF.

The chain joins TRBV7-6 to TRBJ2-1, with a possible D match to TRBD2 (6 bases). The CDR3 has 15 residues. Per the germline V gene, CDR1 is SGHVS and CDR2 is FNYEAQ. V was pared by 8 bases and J by 0 bases, with 14 bases between. This CDR3 reads CASRDFESSYNEQFF. CDR3 in DNA: TGTGCCAGCCGGGACTTCGAAAGCTCCTACAATGAGCAGTTCTTC.

This chain links TRBV4-1 with TRBJ2-5; 11 bases align to TRBD2. With 4 bases clipped from V and 4 bases from J, the junction kept 14 bases outside the gene matches. Germline V lookup: CDR1 MGHRA, CDR2 YSYEKL. This CDR3 spans 18 amino acids. CDR3 sequence: CASSPLVPTSGVSETQYF. The CDR3 DNA is TGCGCCAGCAGCCCCCTCGTTCCGACTAGCGGGGTATCAGAGACCCAGTACTTC.

This rearrangement joins TRBV7-3 to TRBJ1-3, with D perhaps matching TRBD1 (5 bases). This CDR3 region has 14 residues. The germline V gene encodes CDR1 SGHTA and CDR2 FQGTGA. Trimming removed 2 bases from V and 3 bases from J, with 8 bases in between. CDR3 sequence reads: CASSLGGSGNTIYF. As DNA, the CDR3 is TGTGCCAGCAGCTTAGGGGGGAGTGGAAACACCATATATTTT. Complete variable domain (other parts from reference TRBV7-3 and TRBJ1-3): GAGVSQTPSNKVTEKGKYVELRCDPISGHTALYWYRQSLGQGPEFLIYFQGTGAADDSGLPNDRFFAVRPEGSVSTLKIQRTERGDSAVYLCASSLGGSGNTIYFGEGSWLTVV.

The chain is built from TRBV27 and TRBJ2-7, with a weak D call TRBD1 (6 bases). V was trimmed by 5 bases and J by 2 bases, leaving 16 bases between them. In germline, CDR1 is MNHEY, CDR2 SMNVEV (reference sequence). The CDR3 has 15 amino acids. CDR3 sequence reads: CASSPGTAGAYEQYF. The CDR3 nucleotides read TGTGCCAGCAGTCCCGGGACCGCAGGGGCCTACGAGCAGTACTTC.

The rearrangement joins TRBV27 to TRBJ2-3, with unresolved D. Per the germline V gene, CDR1 is MNHEY and CDR2 is SMNVEV (reference sequence). This CDR3 comprises 16 residues. V was clipped by 5 bases and J by 1 base, with 16 bases between them. CDR3 residues: CASSPLIGKGTDTQYF. The DNA for the CDR3 is TGTGCCAGCAGTCCCCTCATAGGCAAGGGCACAGATACGCAGTATTTT.

J is TRBJ2-7 and V is TRBV11-2, with D hard to call. This CDR3 has 13 amino acids. Deletions cut 3 bases from V and 2 bases from J, with 8 bases between. Germline V gene data show CDR1 as SGHAT and CDR2 as FQNNGV. The CDR3 loop reads CASSFPVTYEQYF. The CDR3 DNA is TGTGCCAGCAGCTTCCCCGTGACCTACGAGCAGTACTTC.

V and J are TRBV19 and TRBJ1-1; D possibly corresponds to TRBD1 (6 bases). The CDR3 sequence is 14 residues long. In germline, CDR1 is LNHDA, CDR2 SQIVND (reference sequence). The V end lost 1 base, the J end lost 2 bases, and 8 bases lay between the germline ends. CDR3 DNA sequence: TGTGCCAGTAGTATAGGGGGGCTTAACACTGAAGCTTTCTTT. Encoded protein: CASSIGGLNTEAFF.

The rearrangement uses TRBV27 and TRBJ2-7; 10 nucleotides match TRBD1. J gave up 3 bases and V 6 bases, and 5 bases lay outside the gene matches. The length of the CDR3 is 14 residues. Germline CDR1 is MNHEY and CDR2 is SMNVEV (reference sequence). Here the CDR3 reads CASRWTGGGYEQYF. DNA of the CDR3: TGTGCCAGCAGATGGACAGGGGGGGGCTACGAGCAGTACTTC.

As for this clone: Other DNA sequences in this specimen translate into the identical CDR3. The chain links TRBV9 to TRBJ1-1; D is perhaps TRBD1 (5 bases). With 2 bases removed from V and 0 bases from J, the gap between germline ends came to 11 bases. CDR1 SGDLS and CDR2 YYNGEE come from the germline V gene. The CDR3 totals 15 residues. The CDR3, as DNA: TGTGCCAGCAGCGTCGGGGGTGGGATGAACACTGAAGCTTTCTTT. It is translated as CASSVGGGMNTEAFF.

The rearrangement joins TRBV27 to TRBJ1-4; D not certain. V was pared by 5 bases and J by 0 bases, with 7 bases between. CDR1 and CDR2 from the germline V gene are MNHEY and SMNVEV (reference sequence). The CDR3 contains 14 residues. The CDR3 protein is CASSETATNEKLFF. In DNA form, the CDR3 reads TGTGCCAGCAGTGAGACGGCAACTAATGAAAAACTGTTTTTT.

The chain's CDR3 is CASSLSLVLEAFF. In DNA, the CDR3 is TGTGCCAGCAGCTTAAGTTTAGTGCTTGAAGCTTTCTTT. V usage is TRBV7-2 and J usage is TRBJ1-1; D remains ambiguous. Trimming removed 2 bases at V and 7 bases at J, with 11 bases between. The CDR3 consists of 13 residues. CDR1 and CDR2 (germline): SGHTA, FQGNSA.

The chain has TRBV2 and TRBJ2-7; 10 bases are a match to TRBD1. The trim removed 2 bases at V and 2 bases at J, leaving 6 bases unmatched. Germline CDR1 is SNHLY and CDR2 is FYNNEI. CDR3 length: 16 residues. The CDR3 DNA sequence: TGTGCCAGCAGTGAACCGCGCGGGACAGGGGCCTACGAGCAGTACTTC. Protein product: CASSEPRGTGAYEQYF.

CDR3: CASSKPLDSHTEAFF. CDR3 coding DNA: TGCGCCAGCAGCAAGCCATTGGACAGCCACACTGAAGCTTTCTTT. V usage is TRBV5-1 and J usage is TRBJ1-1; possible D gene TRBD1, 6 bases. Germline assignment: CDR1 SGHRS and CDR2 YFSETQ. The CDR3 is 15 amino acids. Trimming left V 4 bases short and J 3 bases short, with 16 bases between.

The chain carries TRBV7-9 and TRBJ2-2; 9 nucleotides agree with TRBD2. The V segment lost 5 bases and the J segment 0 bases; nucleotides outside the gene matches: 13. Germline assignment: CDR1 SEHNR and CDR2 FQNEAQ (reference sequence). CDR3 length: 19 amino acids. CDR3 DNA: TGTGCCAGCAGCCCTCTGTTGGTAGCGGGAGCTGCGAACACCGGGGAGCTGTTTTTT. It codes for CASSPLLVAGAANTGELFF.

This chain links TRBV18 with TRBJ1-1, with 10 positions matching TRBD1. The trim removed 5 bases at V and 6 bases at J, leaving 18 bases unmatched. This CDR3 has 18 amino acids. Looked up from germline, CDR1 is KGHSH and CDR2 is LQKENI. CDR3 nucleotide sequence: TGTGCCAGCTCATTCAACCTGGGACAGGGGCCGGGTTTGTCTGAAGCTTTCTTT. This codes for CASSFNLGQGPGLSEAFF.

The genes are TRBV27 and TRBJ2-2; no firm D call. The CDR3 covers 14 residues. CDR1 and CDR2 from the germline V gene are MNHEY and SMNVEV (reference sequence). V lost 3 bases to trimming and J lost 6 bases, with 11 bases between them. The CDR3 coding sequence is TGTGCCAGCAGTTTCTGGGCAGGCGCCGGGGAGCTGTTTTTT. Translating it yields CASSFWAGAGELFF.

This rearrangement joins TRBV6-5 to TRBJ2-7; D is uncertain. CDR1 is MNHEY, CDR2 SVGAGI, per germline. V lost 2 bases, J lost 0 bases, and 11 bases lay in between. The length of the CDR3 is 15 residues. The CDR3 spells CASSYGYTSSYEQYF. CDR3 nucleotides: TGTGCCAGCAGTTACGGGTACACAAGCTCCTACGAGCAGTACTTC.

The chain carries TRBV27 and TRBJ2-1; 13 nucleotides align to TRBD2. The trim removed 3 bases at V and 7 bases at J, leaving 0 bases unmatched. Germline CDR1 reads MNHEY; CDR2 reads SMNVEV (reference sequence). CDR3 length: 14 amino acids. The CDR3, as DNA: TGTGCCAGCAGTTTGACTAGCGGGGGGAATGAGCAGTTCTTC. As protein: CASSLTSGGNEQFF.

This chain links TRBV13 with TRBJ2-1; 14 nucleotides align to TRBD2. The CDR3 is 16 amino acids. The junction had 6 bases not matched to a gene; V was cut back by 5 bases and J by 6 bases. The V gene's germline CDR1 is PRHDT and CDR2 FYEKMQ (reference sequence). In DNA, the CDR3 is TGTGCCAGCAGCCCCCGACTAGCGGGGGGGGTCAATGAGCAGTTCTTC. Encoded protein: CASSPRLAGGVNEQFF.

This clone came up once. This chain joins TRBV5-1 and TRBJ2-7, with 12 bases identical to TRBD1. Germline CDR1 reads SGHRS; CDR2 reads YFSETQ. CDR3 length: 16 amino acids. V lost 4 bases, J lost 4 bases, and 9 bases stayed unmatched. CDR3 residues: CASSLGQGASAYEQYF. CDR3 DNA sequence: TGCGCCAGCAGCCTGGGACAGGGGGCTAGCGCATACGAGCAGTACTTC.

CDR3 DNA sequence: TGTGCCAGCAGTTTATGGTCTGGGGCCAACGTCCTGACTTTC. It translates to CASSLWSGANVLTF. This chain links TRBV27 with TRBJ2-6, with D unclear. The V gene lost 1 base and the J gene lost 1 base, with 2 bases spanning the gap. The CDR3 is 14 amino acids. CDR1 is MNHEY and CDR2 is SMNVEV in the germline V gene (reference sequence).

This chain joins TRBV9 and TRBJ1-2; 7 positions match TRBD1. Trimming removed 4 bases from V and 2 bases from J; junction bases left unmatched: 5. CDR3 length: 14 residues. Germline CDR1 reads SGDLS; CDR2 reads YYNGEE. Written as DNA, the CDR3 is TGTGCCAGCAGCACACACAGGGGAAACTATGGCTACACCTTC. Encoded protein: CASSTHRGNYGYTF.

The chain links TRBV5-1 to TRBJ2-3; TRBD2 aligns across 10 bases. V lost 0 bases, J lost 0 bases, and 7 bases stayed unmatched. Germline V gene lookup returns CDR1 SGHRS and CDR2 YFSETQ. The CDR3 runs to 18 residues. CDR3: CASSLVPSGGLSTDTQYF. For the CDR3, the DNA is TGCGCCAGCAGCTTGGTTCCTAGCGGGGGCCTGAGCACAGATACGCAGTATTTT.

The V and J genes are TRBV6-5 and TRBJ1-5; 7 bases are a match to TRBD1. The CDR3 has 15 residues. CDR1 MNHEY and CDR2 SVGAGI come from the germline V gene. Unmatched junction bases numbered 7, after V lost 5 bases and J lost 3 bases. The DNA of the CDR3 is TGTGCCAGCAGTCACCGGACAGGAGCCAATCAGCCCCAGCATTTT. As protein: CASSHRTGANQPQHF.

This chain joins TRBV29-1 and TRBJ2-1, with 8 bases that match TRBD2. Germline lookup yields CDR1 SQVTM and CDR2 ANQGSEA. The CDR3 runs to 17 residues. V lost 4 bases to trimming and J lost 4 bases; unmatched junction nucleotides: 15. CDR3 residues: CSVVYLPGGPTYNEQFF. The CDR3 DNA reads TGCAGCGTTGTATATCTCCCGGGGGGGCCAACTTACAATGAGCAGTTCTTC.

The chain joins TRBV7-6 to TRBJ2-1, with D possibly being TRBD1 (5 bases). Trimming stripped 5 bases from V and 13 bases from J, with 21 bases between. The germline V gene encodes CDR1 SGHVS and CDR2 FNYEAQ. This CDR3 is built from 14 residues. The CDR3 region has the DNA TGTGCCAGCAGCCTAACCTCCGACAGCGTCACCCAGTTCTTC. It is translated as CASSLTSDSVTQFF.

The V and J genes are TRBV2 and TRBJ2-1; 8 positions agree with TRBD2. The CDR3 is 14 amino acids. The germline V gene has CDR1 SNHLY and CDR2 FYNNEI. V lost 6 bases, J lost 4 bases, and 5 bases stayed unmatched. This chain's CDR3 is CASSGGAGYNEQFF. DNA of the CDR3: TGTGCCAGCAGCGGGGGGGCGGGATACAATGAGCAGTTCTTC. The entire variable domain, with the rest obtained from reference TRBV2 and TRBJ2-1, is as follows: EPEVTQTPSHQVTQMGQEVILRCVPISNHLYFYWYRQILGQKVEFLVSFYNNEISEKSEIFDDQFSVERPDGSNFTLKIRSTKLEDSAMYFCASSGGAGYNEQFFGPGTRLTVL.

The gene calls are TRBV11-2 and TRBJ2-1; D uncertain. In germline, CDR1 is SGHAT, CDR2 FQNNGV. The CDR3 is 16 residues long. V lost 1 base and J 0 bases, leaving 10 bases between the germline ends. CDR3 coding DNA: TGTGCCAGCAGCTTAGCCTTGGATCCCTCCTACAATGAGCAGTTCTTC. Its protein is CASSLALDPSYNEQFF.

The table lists this clone with a count of one. The chain combines TRBV15 with TRBJ2-4, with D hard to call. Germline V gives CDR1 LNHNV, CDR2 YYDKDF (reference sequence). The V and J ends lost 0 bases and 1 base respectively, with 10 bases between them. The CDR3 consists of 16 residues. CDR3 DNA sequence: TGTGCCACCAGCAGAGATTGGTCCGGGGCCAAAAACATTCAGTACTTC. It encodes CATSRDWSGAKNIQYF.

The chain links TRBV19 to TRBJ1-2; D is unresolved. Germline values: CDR1 LNHDA, CDR2 SQIVND (reference sequence). CDR3 size: 15 residues. The ends were cut back, 0 bases at V and 7 bases at J, with 15 bases in the middle. The DNA for the CDR3 is TGTGCCAGTAGTATAGATTTTTGGGCATACAGTGGCTACACCTTC. Its translation: CASSIDFWAYSGYTF.